This T cell receptor beta chain came from a study of T cells in Graves' hyperthyroidism and ophthalmopathy. Study at large: Peripheral blood was obtained at initial diagnosis, preceding any treatment. Study observations and caveats: Blood also held most thyroid clonotypes expanded beyond 0.001.

CDR1 is LGHDT, CDR2 YNNKEL, per germline (reference sequence). This CDR3 region has 17 residues. V lost 1 base to trimming and J lost 3 bases; unmatched junction nucleotides: 8. It was RNA transcripts that yielded the amplified TCR beta CDR3 regions. TCR CDR3 underwent first-round RT-PCR with the HTBI primer set. TCRdb passed the multiplex PCR reads through MiXCR, listing each CDR3 protein once. Of hundreds of thousands of distinct CDR3 sequences in the sample, approximately 21% were seen once. This clonotype occurred many times. Its antigen remains unidentified. The clonotype originates from a young man with Graves' ophthalmopathy. Sequencing used blood. The rearrangement joins TRBV3-1 to TRBJ2-7; 11 nucleotides align to TRBD2. The CDR3 region is CASSQVTSGAFYYEQYF. CDR3 nucleotides: TGTGCCAGCAGCCAAGTGACTAGCGGGGCCTTCTACTACGAGCAGTACTTC.